These 14 T cell receptor beta chains came from one sample sequenced in a study of blood T cell repertoires in COVID-19. Data came from immunoSEQ multiplex PCR; TCRdb stores just in-frame clones and leaves some out. The sample includes 95,000 to 150,000 clones, over 65% of them seen just once. Material: peripheral blood. Source of these receptors: an older woman with acute or convalescent COVID-19.

The chain combines TRBV4-1 with TRBJ1-1; 9 positions agree with TRBD1. J gave up 7 bases and V 1 base, and 7 bases lay outside the gene matches. The CDR3 runs to 15 residues. Germline CDR1 is MGHRA and CDR2 is YSYEKL. The CDR3: CASSQAGQGMGEAFF. In nucleotides, the CDR3 is TGCGCCAGCAGCCAAGCCGGACAGGGGATGGGTGAAGCTTTCTTT.

This chain uses TRBV4-1 with TRBJ2-1, with TRBD2 matching 8 bases. V lost 3 bases to trimming and J lost 7 bases; unmatched junction nucleotides: 11. This CDR3 is built from 16 residues. Per germline, CDR1 MGHRA and CDR2 YSYEKL. The CDR3 DNA is TGCGCCAGCAGCCAGACCGCCGGGACTAGGCGGAATGAGCAGTTCTTC. Amino acids: CASSQTAGTRRNEQFF.

The chain links TRBV5-6 to TRBJ2-7; possible D gene TRBD1, 6 bases. The V and J ends lost 0 bases and 1 base respectively, with 14 bases between them. The CDR3 is 16 residues long. The germline V gene encodes CDR1 SGHDT and CDR2 YYEEEE. CDR3 coding DNA: TGTGCCAGCAGCTTGGGGACGGACAGCAAATCCTACGAGCAGTACGTC. As protein: CASSLGTDSKSYEQYV.

V and J are TRBV7-2 and TRBJ2-3; 11 bases are a match to TRBD2. The CDR3 is 17 residues long. The junction had 9 bases not matched to a gene; V was cut back by 5 bases and J by 2 bases. Germline CDR1 and CDR2: SGHTA and FQGNSA. CDR3 amino acids: CASSRNPSGGITDTQYF. The DNA of the CDR3 is TGTGCCAGCAGCCGCAATCCTAGCGGGGGGATCACAGATACGCAGTATTTT.

The DNA of the CDR3 is TGTGCTAGTGGTTCCGCGGCGGGGGGCCTGTCCTACGAGCAGTACTTC. Its translation: CASGSAAGGLSYEQYF. The rearrangement joins TRBV12-5 to TRBJ2-7, with TRBD2 matching over 8 bases. Germline V CDR1 and CDR2: LGHNT, FRNRAP. The CDR3 contains 16 residues. The J segment lost 1 base and the V segment lost 4 bases, leaving 9 bases of the junction unmatched.

V gene TRBV10-1 combines with J gene TRBJ1-2; D is undetermined. V was shortened by 4 bases and J by 7 bases, with 7 bases between the two germline ends. Per the germline V gene, CDR1 is WNHNN and CDR2 is SYGVQD (reference sequence). The length of the CDR3 is 11 residues. CDR3 protein: CASSGGFGYTF. The CDR3 bases are TGCGCCAGCAGTGGAGGGTTTGGCTACACCTTC.

This chain joins TRBV9 and TRBJ2-2; 8 positions agree with TRBD2. Germline V lookup: CDR1 SGDLS, CDR2 YYNGEE. The CDR3 length is 13 residues. After removal of 6 bases from V and 9 bases from J, the junction contained 7 bases not matched to a gene. The CDR3 region has the DNA TGTGCCAGCAATAGCGGCGGGGGGAGGGAGCTGTTTTTT. It encodes CASNSGGGRELFF.

The V and J genes are TRBV19 and TRBJ1-5, with 9 bases fitting TRBD1. CDR1 is LNHDA, CDR2 SQIVND, per germline (reference sequence). The CDR3 extends over 14 amino acids. Germline trimming cut 8 bases from V and 9 bases from J; bases unmatched to any gene: 11. For the CDR3, the DNA is TGTGCCAGTCGGACAGGGGAGGTCCTACGGCCCCAGCATTTT. Translating gives CASRTGEVLRPQHF.

V usage is TRBV7-9 and J usage is TRBJ2-7; 7 bases are shared with TRBD1. There are 13 residues in the CDR3. The germline CDR1 and CDR2 sequences are SEHNR and FQNEAQ (reference sequence). The trim removed 7 bases at V and 2 bases at J, leaving 5 bases unmatched. The CDR3 DNA reads TGTGCCAGCAACCGACAGGGCGCCTACGAGCAGTACTTC. This sequence encodes CASNRQGAYEQYF.

Here the CDR3 reads CASSVDRGHYGYTF. The CDR3 region has the DNA TGTGCCAGCAGCGTAGATAGGGGGCACTATGGCTACACCTTC. This chain connects TRBV9 to TRBJ1-2, with 7 positions matching TRBD1. The CDR3 sequence is 14 residues long. V shed 0 bases, J shed 3 bases, and the junction held 2 bases outside the gene matches. CDR1 is SGDLS, CDR2 YYNGEE, per germline.

The chain couples TRBV19 to TRBJ2-3, with 7 positions matching TRBD2. With V trimmed by 0 bases and J by 8 bases, 8 bases remained unmatched. Germline CDR1 and CDR2: LNHDA and SQIVND (reference sequence). CDR3 length: 15 amino acids. In nucleotides, the CDR3 is TGTGCCAGTAGTATAGAGGGACGGGGCGGGGGTACGCAGTATTTT. This codes for CASSIEGRGGGTQYF.

This chain connects TRBV9 to TRBJ1-1; 7 nucleotides align to TRBD1. The CDR3 totals 15 residues. With V trimmed by 3 bases and J by 2 bases, 7 bases remained unmatched. Looked up from germline, CDR1 is SGDLS and CDR2 is YYNGEE. CDR3: CASSAQDRFNTEAFF. CDR3 DNA: TGTGCCAGCAGCGCCCAGGACAGGTTCAACACTGAAGCTTTCTTT.

This chain connects TRBV6-1 to TRBJ1-2; D possibly corresponds to TRBD1 (5 bases). V shed 3 bases and J shed 5 bases, with 7 bases lying between them. The CDR3 spans 12 residues. Germline lookup yields CDR1 MNHNS and CDR2 SASEGT. The CDR3 sequence is CASSDAGYGYTF. CDR3 in DNA: TGTGCCAGCAGTGACGCAGGGTATGGCTACACCTTC.

This CDR3 reads CASSPNGDRNTEAFF. In nucleotides, the CDR3 is TGTGCCAGCAGCCCTAACGGGGACAGAAACACTGAAGCTTTCTTT. The chain recombines TRBV7-3 with TRBJ1-1; 7 nucleotides match TRBD1. Germline assignment: CDR1 SGHTA and CDR2 FQGTGA. This CDR3 comprises 15 residues. J was trimmed by 2 bases and V by 5 bases; bases with no gene match: 8.